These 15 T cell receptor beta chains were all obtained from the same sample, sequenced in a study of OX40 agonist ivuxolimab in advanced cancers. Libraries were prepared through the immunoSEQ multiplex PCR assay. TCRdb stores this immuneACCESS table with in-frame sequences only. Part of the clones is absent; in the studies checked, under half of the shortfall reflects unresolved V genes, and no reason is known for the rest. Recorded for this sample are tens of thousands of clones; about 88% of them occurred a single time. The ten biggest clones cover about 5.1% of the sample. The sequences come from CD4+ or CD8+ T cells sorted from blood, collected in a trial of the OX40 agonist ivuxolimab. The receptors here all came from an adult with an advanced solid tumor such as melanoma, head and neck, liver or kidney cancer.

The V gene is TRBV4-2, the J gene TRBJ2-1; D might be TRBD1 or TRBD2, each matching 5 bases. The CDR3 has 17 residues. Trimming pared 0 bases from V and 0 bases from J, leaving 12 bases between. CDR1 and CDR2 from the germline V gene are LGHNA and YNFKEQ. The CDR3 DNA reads TGTGCCAGCAGCCAAGAGGGGCCAGCGGCCTCCTACAATGAGCAGTTCTTC. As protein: CASSQEGPAASYNEQFF.

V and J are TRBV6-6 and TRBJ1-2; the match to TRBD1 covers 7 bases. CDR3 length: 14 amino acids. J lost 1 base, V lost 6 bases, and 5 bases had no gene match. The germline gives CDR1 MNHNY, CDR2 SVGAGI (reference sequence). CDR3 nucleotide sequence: TGTGCCAGCAGATCCGGGACAGTTAACTATGGCTACACCTTC. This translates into CASRSGTVNYGYTF.

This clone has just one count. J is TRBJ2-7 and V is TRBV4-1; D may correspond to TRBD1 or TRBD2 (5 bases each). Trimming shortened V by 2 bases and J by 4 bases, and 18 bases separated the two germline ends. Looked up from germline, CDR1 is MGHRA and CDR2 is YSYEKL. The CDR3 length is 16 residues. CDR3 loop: CASSQLRANGAYEQYF. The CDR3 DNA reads TGCGCCAGCAGCCAACTCCGGGCCAACGGGGCGTACGAGCAGTACTTC.

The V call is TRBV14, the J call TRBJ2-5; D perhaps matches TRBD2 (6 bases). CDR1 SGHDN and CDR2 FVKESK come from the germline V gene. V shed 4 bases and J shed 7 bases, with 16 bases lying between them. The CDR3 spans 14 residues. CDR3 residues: CASSPPAGIGTQYF. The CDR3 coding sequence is TGTGCCAGCAGCCCCCCGGCGGGGATTGGGACCCAGTACTTC.

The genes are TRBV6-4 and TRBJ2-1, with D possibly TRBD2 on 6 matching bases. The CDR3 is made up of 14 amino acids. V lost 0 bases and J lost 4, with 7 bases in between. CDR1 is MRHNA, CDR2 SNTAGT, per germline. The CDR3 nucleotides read TGTGCCAGCAGTGACTCCGCGGGATACAATGAGCAGTTCTTC. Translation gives CASSDSAGYNEQFF.

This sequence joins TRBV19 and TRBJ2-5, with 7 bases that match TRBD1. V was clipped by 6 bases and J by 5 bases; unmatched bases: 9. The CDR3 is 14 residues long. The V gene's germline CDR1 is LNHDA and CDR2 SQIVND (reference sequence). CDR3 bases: TGTGCCAGTAGGAACAGGGGTGTAGGTGAGACCCAGTACTTC. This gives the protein CASRNRGVGETQYF.

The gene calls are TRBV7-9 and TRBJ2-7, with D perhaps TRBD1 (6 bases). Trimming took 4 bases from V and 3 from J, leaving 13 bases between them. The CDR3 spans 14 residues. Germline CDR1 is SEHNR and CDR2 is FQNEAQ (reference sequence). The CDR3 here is CASSSTGAGYEQYF. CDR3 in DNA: TGTGCCAGCAGCTCGACAGGCGCTGGCTACGAGCAGTACTTC.

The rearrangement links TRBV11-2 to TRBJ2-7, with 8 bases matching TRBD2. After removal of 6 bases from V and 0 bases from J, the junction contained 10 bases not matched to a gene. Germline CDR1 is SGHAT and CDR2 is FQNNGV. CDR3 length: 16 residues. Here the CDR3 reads CASREFERGSSYEQYF. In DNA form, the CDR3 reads TGTGCCAGCAGAGAATTTGAGCGGGGGAGCTCCTACGAGCAGTACTTC. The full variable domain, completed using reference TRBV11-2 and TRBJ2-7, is EAGVAQSPRYKIIEKRQSVAFWCNPISGHATLYWYQQILGQGPKLLIQFQNNGVVDDSQLPKDRFSAERLKGVDSTLKIQPAKLEDSAVYLCASREFERGSSYEQYFGPGTRLTVT.

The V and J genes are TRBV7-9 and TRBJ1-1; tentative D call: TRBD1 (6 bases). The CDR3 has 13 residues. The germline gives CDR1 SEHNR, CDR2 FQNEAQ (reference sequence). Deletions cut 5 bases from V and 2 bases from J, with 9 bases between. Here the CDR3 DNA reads TGTGCCAGCAGCCAACAGGGTAACACTGAAGCTTTCTTT. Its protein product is CASSQQGNTEAFF.

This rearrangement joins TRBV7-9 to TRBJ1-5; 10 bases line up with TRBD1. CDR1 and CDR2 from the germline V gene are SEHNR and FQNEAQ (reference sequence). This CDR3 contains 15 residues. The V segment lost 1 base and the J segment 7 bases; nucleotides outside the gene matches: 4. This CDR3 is CASSLGGTGVQPQHF. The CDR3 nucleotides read TGTGCCAGCAGCTTAGGAGGGACAGGGGTCCAGCCCCAGCATTTT.

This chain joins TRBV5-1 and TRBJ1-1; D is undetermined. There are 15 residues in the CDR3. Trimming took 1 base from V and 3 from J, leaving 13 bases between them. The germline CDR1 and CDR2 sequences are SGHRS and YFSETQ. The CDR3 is CASSLTADGYTEAFF. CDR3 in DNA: TGCGCCAGCAGCTTGACTGCGGACGGTTACACTGAAGCTTTCTTT.

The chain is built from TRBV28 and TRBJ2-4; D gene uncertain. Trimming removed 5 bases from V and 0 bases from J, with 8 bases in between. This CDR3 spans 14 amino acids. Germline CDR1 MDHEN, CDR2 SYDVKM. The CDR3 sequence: CASSPLLAKNIQYF. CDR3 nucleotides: TGTGCCAGCAGTCCCCTTTTAGCCAAAAACATTCAGTACTTC.

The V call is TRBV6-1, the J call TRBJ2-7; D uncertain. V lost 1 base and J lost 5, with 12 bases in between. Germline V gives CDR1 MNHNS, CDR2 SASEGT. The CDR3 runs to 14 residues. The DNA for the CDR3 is TGTGCCAGCAGTGAAGGAGGTGGAACCCACGAGCAGTACTTC. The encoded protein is CASSEGGGTHEQYF.

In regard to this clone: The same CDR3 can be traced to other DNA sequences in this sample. The DNA for the CDR3 is TGTGCCAGCTCGCCATTCCAAGGGACGAAATATGGCTACACCTTC. Amino acids: CASSPFQGTKYGYTF. The rearrangement uses TRBV18 and TRBJ1-2; D might be TRBD1 (5 bases). The germline V gene encodes CDR1 KGHSH and CDR2 LQKENI. V lost 6 bases, J lost 5 bases, and 19 bases lay in between. This CDR3 is built from 15 residues.

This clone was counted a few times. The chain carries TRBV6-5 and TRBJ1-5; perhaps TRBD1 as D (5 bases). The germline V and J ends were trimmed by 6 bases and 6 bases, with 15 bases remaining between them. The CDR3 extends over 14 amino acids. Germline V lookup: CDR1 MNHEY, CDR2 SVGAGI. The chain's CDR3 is CASSAGTSFQPQHF. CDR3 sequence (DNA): TGTGCCAGCAGCGCGGGGACGAGCTTTCAGCCCCAGCATTTT.